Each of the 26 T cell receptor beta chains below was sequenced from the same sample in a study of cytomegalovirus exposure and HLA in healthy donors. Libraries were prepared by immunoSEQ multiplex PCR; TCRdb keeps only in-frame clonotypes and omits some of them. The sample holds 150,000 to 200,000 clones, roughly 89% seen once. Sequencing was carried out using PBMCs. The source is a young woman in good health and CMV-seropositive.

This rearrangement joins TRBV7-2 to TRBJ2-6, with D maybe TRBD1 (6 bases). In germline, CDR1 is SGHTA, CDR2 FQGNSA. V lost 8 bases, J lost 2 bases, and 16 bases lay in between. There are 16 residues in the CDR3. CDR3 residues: CASPGIEGAGANVLTF. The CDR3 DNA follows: TGTGCCAGCCCAGGGATTGAGGGGGCTGGGGCCAACGTCCTGACTTTC. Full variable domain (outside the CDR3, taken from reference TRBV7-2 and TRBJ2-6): GAGVSQSPSNKVTEKGKDVELRCDPISGHTALYWYRQSLGQGLEFLIYFQGNSAPDKSGLPSDRFSAERTGGSVSTLTIQRTQQEDSAVYLCASPGIEGAGANVLTFGAGSRLTVL.

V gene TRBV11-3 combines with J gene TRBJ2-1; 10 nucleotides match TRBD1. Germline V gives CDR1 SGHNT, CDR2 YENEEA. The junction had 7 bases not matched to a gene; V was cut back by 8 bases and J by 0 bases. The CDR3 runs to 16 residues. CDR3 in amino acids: CASSARTGGSYNEQFF. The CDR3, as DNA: TGTGCCAGCTCCGCTCGGACAGGGGGCTCCTACAATGAGCAGTTCTTC.

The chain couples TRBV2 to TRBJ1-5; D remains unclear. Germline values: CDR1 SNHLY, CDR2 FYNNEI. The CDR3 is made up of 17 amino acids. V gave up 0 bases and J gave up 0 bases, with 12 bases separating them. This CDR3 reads CASSEARSRASNQPQHF. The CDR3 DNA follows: TGTGCCAGCAGTGAAGCTCGGTCGAGGGCTAGCAATCAGCCCCAGCATTTT. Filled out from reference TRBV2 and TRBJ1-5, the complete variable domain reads EPEVTQTPSHQVTQMGQEVILRCVPISNHLYFYWYRQILGQKVEFLVSFYNNEISEKSEIFDDQFSVERPDGSNFTLKIRSTKLEDSAMYFCASSEARSRASNQPQHFGDGTRLSIL.

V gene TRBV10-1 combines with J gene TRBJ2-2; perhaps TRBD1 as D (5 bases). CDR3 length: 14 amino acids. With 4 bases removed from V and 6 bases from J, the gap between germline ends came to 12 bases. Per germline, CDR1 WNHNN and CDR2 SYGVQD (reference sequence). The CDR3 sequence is CASSVSRAAGELFF. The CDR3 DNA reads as TGCGCCAGCAGTGTATCCAGGGCCGCCGGGGAGCTGTTTTTT.

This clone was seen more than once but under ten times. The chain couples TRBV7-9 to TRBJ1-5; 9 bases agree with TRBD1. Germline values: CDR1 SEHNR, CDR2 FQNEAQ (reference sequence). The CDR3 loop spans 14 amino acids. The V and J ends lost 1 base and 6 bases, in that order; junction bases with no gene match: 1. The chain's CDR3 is CASSLVQGAQPQHF. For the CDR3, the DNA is TGTGCCAGCAGCTTAGTACAGGGGGCTCAGCCCCAGCATTTT.

The CDR3 here is CASSARDTATYEQYF. The DNA for the CDR3 is TGTGCCAGCAGCGCCCGGGACACAGCTACCTACGAGCAGTACTTC. The gene calls are TRBV7-2 and TRBJ2-7; possible D gene TRBD1, 6 bases. Trimming took off 5 bases at V and 2 bases at J, with 16 bases between the two ends. This CDR3 is 15 amino acids long. The V gene's germline CDR1 is SGHTA and CDR2 FQGNSA.

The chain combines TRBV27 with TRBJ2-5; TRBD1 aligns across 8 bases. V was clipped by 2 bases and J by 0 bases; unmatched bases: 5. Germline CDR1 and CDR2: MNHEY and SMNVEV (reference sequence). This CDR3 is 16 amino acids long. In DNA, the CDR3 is TGTGCCAGCAGTTTAAACAGGGGGGCCTACCAAGAGACCCAGTACTTC. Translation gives CASSLNRGAYQETQYF.

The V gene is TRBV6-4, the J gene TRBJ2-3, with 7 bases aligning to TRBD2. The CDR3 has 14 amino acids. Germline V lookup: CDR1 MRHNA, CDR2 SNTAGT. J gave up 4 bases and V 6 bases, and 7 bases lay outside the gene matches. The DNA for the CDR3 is TGTGCCAGCAGCACGGGAGGCACCCCAGATACGCAGTATTTT. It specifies CASSTGGTPDTQYF.

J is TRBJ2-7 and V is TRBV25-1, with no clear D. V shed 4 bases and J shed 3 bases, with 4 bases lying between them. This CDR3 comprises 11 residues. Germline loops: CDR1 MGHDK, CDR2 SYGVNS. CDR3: CASSAFYEQYF. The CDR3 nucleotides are TGTGCCAGCAGTGCCTTCTACGAGCAGTACTTC.

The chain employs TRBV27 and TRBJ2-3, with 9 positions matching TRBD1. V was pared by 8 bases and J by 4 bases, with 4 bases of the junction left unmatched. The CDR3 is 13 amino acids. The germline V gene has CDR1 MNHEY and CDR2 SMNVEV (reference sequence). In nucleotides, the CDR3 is TGTGCCAGCCGGGACAGGGTTCCAGATACGCAGTATTTT. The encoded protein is CASRDRVPDTQYF.

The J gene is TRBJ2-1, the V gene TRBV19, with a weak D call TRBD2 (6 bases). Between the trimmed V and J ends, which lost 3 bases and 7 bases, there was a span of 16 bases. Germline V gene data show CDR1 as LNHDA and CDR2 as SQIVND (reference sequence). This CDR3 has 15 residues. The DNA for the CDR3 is TGTGCCAGTAGTATTGAAACGGGAGCCGTGAATGAGCAGTTCTTC. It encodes CASSIETGAVNEQFF.

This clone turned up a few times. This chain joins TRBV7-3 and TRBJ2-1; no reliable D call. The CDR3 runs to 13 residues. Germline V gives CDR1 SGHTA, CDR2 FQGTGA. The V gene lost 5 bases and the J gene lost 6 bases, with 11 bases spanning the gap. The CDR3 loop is CASSIASGNEQFF. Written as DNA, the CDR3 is TGTGCCAGCAGCATCGCGTCGGGCAATGAGCAGTTCTTC.

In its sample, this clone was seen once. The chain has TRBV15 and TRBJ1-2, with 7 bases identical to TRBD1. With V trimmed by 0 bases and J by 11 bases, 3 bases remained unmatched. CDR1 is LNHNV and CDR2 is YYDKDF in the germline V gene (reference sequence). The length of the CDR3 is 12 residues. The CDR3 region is CATSRDQGGYTF. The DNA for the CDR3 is TGTGCCACCAGCAGAGATCAGGGGGGATACACCTTC.

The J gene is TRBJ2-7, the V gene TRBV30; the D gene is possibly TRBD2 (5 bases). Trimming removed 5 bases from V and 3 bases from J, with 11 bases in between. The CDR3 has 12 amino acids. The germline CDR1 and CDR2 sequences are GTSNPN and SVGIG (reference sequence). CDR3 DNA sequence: TGTGCCTGGGGACCACGGGGCTACGAGCAGTACTTC. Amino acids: CAWGPRGYEQYF.

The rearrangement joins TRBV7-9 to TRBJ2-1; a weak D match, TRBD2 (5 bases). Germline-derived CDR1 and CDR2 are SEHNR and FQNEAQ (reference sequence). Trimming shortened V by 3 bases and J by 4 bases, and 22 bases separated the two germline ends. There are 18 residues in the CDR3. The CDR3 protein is CASSLVSSRTGLYNEQFF. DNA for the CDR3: TGTGCCAGCAGCTTGGTTTCCAGCCGGACGGGATTGTACAATGAGCAGTTCTTC.

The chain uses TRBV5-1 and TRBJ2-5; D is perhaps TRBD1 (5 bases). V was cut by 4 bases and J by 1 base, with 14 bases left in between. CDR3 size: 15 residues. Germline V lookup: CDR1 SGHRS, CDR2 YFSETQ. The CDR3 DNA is TGCGCCAGCAGCCATACAGGATTGATCCAAGAGACCCAGTACTTC. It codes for CASSHTGLIQETQYF.

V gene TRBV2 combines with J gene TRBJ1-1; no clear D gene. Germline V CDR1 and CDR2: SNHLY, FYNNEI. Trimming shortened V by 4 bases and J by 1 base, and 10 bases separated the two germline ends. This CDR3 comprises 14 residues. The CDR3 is CASSGAFGNTEAFF. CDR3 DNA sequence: TGTGCCAGCAGTGGGGCCTTCGGGAACACTGAAGCTTTCTTT.

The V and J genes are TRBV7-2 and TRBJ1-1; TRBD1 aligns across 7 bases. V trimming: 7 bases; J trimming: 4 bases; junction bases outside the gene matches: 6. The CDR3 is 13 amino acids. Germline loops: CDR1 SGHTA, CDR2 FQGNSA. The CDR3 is CASNLDRATEAFF. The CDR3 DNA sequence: TGTGCCAGCAACCTAGACAGGGCCACTGAAGCTTTCTTT.

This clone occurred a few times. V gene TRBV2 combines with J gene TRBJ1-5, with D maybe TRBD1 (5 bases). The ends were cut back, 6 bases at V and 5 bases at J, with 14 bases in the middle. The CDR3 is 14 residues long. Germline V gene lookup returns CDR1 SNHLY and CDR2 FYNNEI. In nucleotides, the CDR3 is TGTGCCAGCAGGGTTGACAGCTTCTATCAGCCCCAGCATTTT. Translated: CASRVDSFYQPQHF. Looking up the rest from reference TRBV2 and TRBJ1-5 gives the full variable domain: EPEVTQTPSHQVTQMGQEVILRCVPISNHLYFYWYRQILGQKVEFLVSFYNNEISEKSEIFDDQFSVERPDGSNFTLKIRSTKLEDSAMYFCASRVDSFYQPQHFGDGTRLSIL.

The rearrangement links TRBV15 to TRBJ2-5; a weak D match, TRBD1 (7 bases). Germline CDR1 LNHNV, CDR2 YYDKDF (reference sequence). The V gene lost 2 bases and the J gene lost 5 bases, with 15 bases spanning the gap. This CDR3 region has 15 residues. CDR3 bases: TGTGCCACCAGCAGAAGCTGGGACAGCGGGGAGACCCAGTACTTC. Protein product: CATSRSWDSGETQYF.

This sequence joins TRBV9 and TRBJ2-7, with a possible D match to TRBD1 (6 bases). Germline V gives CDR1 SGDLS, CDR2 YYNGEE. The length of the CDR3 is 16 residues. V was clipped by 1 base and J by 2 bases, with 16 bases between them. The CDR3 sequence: CASSVSPGTPPYEQYF. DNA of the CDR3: TGTGCCAGCAGCGTATCCCCCGGGACACCTCCCTACGAGCAGTACTTC.

CDR3: CASSLPGQGYGYTF. CDR3 nucleotide sequence: TGTGCCAGCAGTTTGCCGGGACAGGGGTATGGCTACACCTTC. The chain carries TRBV5-4 and TRBJ1-2, with 10 bases that match TRBD1. The V and J ends lost 5 bases and 5 bases, in that order; junction bases with no gene match: 6. There are 14 residues in the CDR3. Germline CDR1 reads SGHNT; CDR2 reads YYREEE (reference sequence).

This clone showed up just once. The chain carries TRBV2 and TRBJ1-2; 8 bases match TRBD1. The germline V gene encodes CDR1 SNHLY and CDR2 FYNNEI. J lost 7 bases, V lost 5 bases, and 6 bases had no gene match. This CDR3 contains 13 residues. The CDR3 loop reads CASSRQGMGGYTF. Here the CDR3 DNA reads TGTGCCAGCAGTCGACAGGGGATGGGTGGCTACACCTTC.

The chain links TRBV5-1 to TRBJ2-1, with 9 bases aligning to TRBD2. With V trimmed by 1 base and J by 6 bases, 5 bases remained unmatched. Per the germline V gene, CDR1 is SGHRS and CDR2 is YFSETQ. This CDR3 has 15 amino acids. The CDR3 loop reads CASSLQASGTNEQFF. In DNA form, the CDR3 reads TGCGCCAGCAGCTTGCAGGCTAGCGGGACCAATGAGCAGTTCTTC. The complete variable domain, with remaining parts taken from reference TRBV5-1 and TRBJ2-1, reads KAGVTQTPRYLIKTRGQQVTLSCSPISGHRSVSWYQQTPGQGLQFLFEYFSETQRNKGNFPGRFSGRQFSNSRSEMNVSTLELGDSALYLCASSLQASGTNEQFFGPGTRLTVL.

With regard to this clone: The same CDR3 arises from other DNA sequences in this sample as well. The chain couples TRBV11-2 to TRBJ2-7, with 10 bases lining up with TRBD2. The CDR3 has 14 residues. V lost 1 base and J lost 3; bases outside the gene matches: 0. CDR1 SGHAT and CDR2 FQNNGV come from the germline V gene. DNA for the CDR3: TGTGCCAGCAGCTTAGGGACTAGCGGCTACGAGCAGTACTTC. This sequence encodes CASSLGTSGYEQYF.

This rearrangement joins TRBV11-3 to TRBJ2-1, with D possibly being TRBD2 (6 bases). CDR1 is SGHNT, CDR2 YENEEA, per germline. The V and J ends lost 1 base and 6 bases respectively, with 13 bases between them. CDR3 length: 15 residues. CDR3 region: CASSLGIAVVNEQFF. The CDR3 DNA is TGTGCCAGCAGCTTAGGAATAGCGGTCGTCAATGAGCAGTTCTTC.